A selection of T cell receptor beta chains follows, all from one sample in a study of blood T cell repertoires in COVID-19. Sequencing was performed with immunoSEQ multiplex PCR; in TCRdb, only in-frame clones are kept and a portion is missing. The data show about 180,000 clones, approximately 80% seen once. The sample taken for sequencing was peripheral blood. The receptors originated from a human donor in a cohort sampled during active COVID-19. CDR3s include the opening cysteine and the closing phenylalanine or tryptophan. The D gene is left open where the match is weak. Clone size is stated in some rows and not others, as once, few, many or a class when expanded.

CDR3 DNA	CDR3 protein	clone size	J gene	V gene	D gene
TGTGCCAGCAGTTTGGAAGGGGGTGGCTACACCTTC	CASSLEGGGYTF	.	TRBJ1-2	TRBV12-3/TRBV12-4	.
TGTGCCAGCAGTTTCGGGGGAGATCAGCCCCAGCATTTT	CASSFGGDQPQHF	once	TRBJ1-5	TRBV27	.
TGTGCCAGTAGTACTCCGACTAGCGGGTCTTCCTACGAGCAGTACTTC	CASSTPTSGSSYEQYF	.	TRBJ2-7	TRBV19	TRBD2
TGTGCCAGCAGCTCCCGGGGTGGGGCCAACGTCCTGACTTTC	CASSSRGGANVLTF	.	TRBJ2-6	TRBV28	.
TGTGCCAGCAGCGTAGGGGAGGGCCCCTCTGGAAACACCATATATTTT	CASSVGEGPSGNTIYF	.	TRBJ1-3	TRBV9	.
TGTGCCAGTGACAGGGCAAGCAATCAGCCCCAGCATTTT	CASDRASNQPQHF	.	TRBJ1-5	TRBV19	TRBD1
TGTGCCAGCAGCGTAGAGAGGGGGACTGAAGCTTTCTTT	CASSVERGTEAFF	.	TRBJ1-1	TRBV9	.
TGTGCCAGCAGCCAAGATCGGGGTAGCAACGAGCAGTACTTC	CASSQDRGSNEQYF	.	TRBJ2-7	TRBV4-2	.
TGTGCCAGCAGTCACAGGGGGCCGGTCTATGGCTACACCTTC	CASSHRGPVYGYTF	once	TRBJ1-2	TRBV6-5	TRBD1
TGTGCCAGCAGTCCCCCCCTCAGGGGTGAGCAGTACTTC	CASSPPLRGEQYF	.	TRBJ2-7	TRBV6-5	.
TGTGCCAGCAGCCCAGTGGGGCACTTCCAAGAGACCCAGTACTTC	CASSPVGHFQETQYF	.	TRBJ2-5	TRBV5-4	.
TGTGCCAGCTGGACCTACGGGACAGCCAACTACGAGCAGTACTTC	CASWTYGTANYEQYF	.	TRBJ2-7	TRBV28	TRBD1
TGTGCCAGCACCTCCGGAGGGGGGGCAACCTACGAGCAGTACTTC	CASTSGGGATYEQYF	.	TRBJ2-7	TRBV28	.
TGTGCCAGCAGTCTAACCCTTACTCAGCCCCAGCATTTT	CASSLTLTQPQHF	.	TRBJ1-5	TRBV12-3/TRBV12-4	.
TGTGCCAGCAGTTACGCTCTCGGGAGACAAGAGACCCAGTACTTC	CASSYALGRQETQYF	.	TRBJ2-5	TRBV6-2/TRBV6-3	.
TGTGCCAGCAGCGTAACCGGGACAGGGGACTACAATGAGCAGTTCTTC	CASSVTGTGDYNEQFF	.	TRBJ2-1	TRBV5-4	TRBD1
TGTGCCAGCAGCCAAGATTTATGGAGGGGATATTCACCCCTCCACTTT	CASSQDLWRGYSPLHF	few	TRBJ1-6	TRBV3-1/TRBV3-2	.
TGCGCCAGCAGCCAAGATACGCGGAACACTGAAGCTTTCTTT	CASSQDTRNTEAFF	few	TRBJ1-1	TRBV4-3	.
TGTGCCAGCAGTGAACGGGAGATCTTAAATGAGCAGTTCTTC	CASSEREILNEQFF	.	TRBJ2-1	TRBV2	.
TGTGCCAGCAGCTTGGGACAGATCAACTCCTACGAGCAGTACTTC	CASSLGQINSYEQYF	.	TRBJ2-7	TRBV7-3	TRBD1
TGTGCCAGCAGCTCCCCCGTCTCCTACAATGAGCAGTTCTTC	CASSSPVSYNEQFF	.	TRBJ2-1	TRBV7-9	.
TGCAGCGTCCTGGGACAGGCCATCCCCTACGAGCAGTACTTC	CSVLGQAIPYEQYF	.	TRBJ2-7	TRBV29-1	TRBD1
TGCAGCGCTATACCCACACTACAGGGGGCCGGTGAAAAACTGTTTTTT	CSAIPTLQGAGEKLFF	.	TRBJ1-4	TRBV29-1	TRBD1
TGTGCCAGCACCCCGGGACTAGCGAACACCGGGGAGCTGTTTTTT	CASTPGLANTGELFF	.	TRBJ2-2	TRBV7-2	TRBD2
TGTGCCAGTAGCGCCCCCGCCGGGACAGGGGACTATGGCTACACCTTC	CASSAPAGTGDYGYTF	.	TRBJ1-2	TRBV19	TRBD1
TGTGCCAGCAGCTTTAGTGTAAGCAATCAGCCCCAGCATTTT	CASSFSVSNQPQHF	.	TRBJ1-5	TRBV11-2	.
TGTGCCAGCTCCGCAGCGGCAGGGGTTGACACTGAAGCTTTCTTT	CASSAAAGVDTEAFF	.	TRBJ1-1	TRBV18	.
TGTGCCATCAGTGAGGGGGTAGCGGGATCCTACGAGCAGTACTTC	CAISEGVAGSYEQYF	.	TRBJ2-7	TRBV10-3	TRBD2
TGCGCCAGCAGCCAAGATCAGCGGGCGAGGTGGGCTTTCTTT	CASSQDQRARWAFF	.	TRBJ1-1	TRBV4-3	.
TGTGCCAGCAGCGCTTGGACAGGGGGAATGAACACTGAAGCTTTCTTT	CASSAWTGGMNTEAFF	.	TRBJ1-1	TRBV11-1	TRBD1
TGTGCCAGTAGTTCAGCCGGGACAGGGGGGGTCGGCAATCAGCCCCAGCATTTT	CASSSAGTGGVGNQPQHF	.	TRBJ1-5	TRBV19	TRBD1
TGCAGCGTTGAAAGGGCGGCTAGCGGGAGGGCAGATACGCAGTATTTT	CSVERAASGRADTQYF	few	TRBJ2-3	TRBV29-1	TRBD2